The clone carrying this T cell receptor (beta chain) has only a few counts. Its antigen is undetermined. These data belong to a study of beta chain features in type 1 diabetes. Study context: Some 110,000,000 sorted cells were examined across all samples.

Germline V lookup: CDR1 MDHEN, CDR2 SYDVKM. V was clipped by 2 bases and J by 3 bases; unmatched bases: 7. The CDR3 runs 16 residues. Since all of the isolated RNA was reverse transcribed, expressed TCRB transcripts were what got sequenced. The protocol was immunoSEQ multiplex PCR, while the TCRdb copy is restricted to in-frame clones and leaves out a portion. The sample includes some 44,000 clones, 65% to 70% seen only once; the top ten take around 2.1%. Overall study findings and caveats: Cells carrying high TCR expression could end up over-represented when cDNA is sequenced. For TCRB rearrangement, an influence of HLA type remained unresolved here. There was a moderate but significant shortening of TCRB CDR3s in all four CD4+ subsets of Type 1 diabetes patients.

The sequence was obtained from a young woman with type 1 diabetes. The chain couples TRBV28 to TRBJ2-4; the match to TRBD2 covers 7 bases. Sequencing used Tregs from blood. Here the CDR3 reads CASSLGAAGIKNIQYF. Written as DNA, the CDR3 is TGTGCCAGCAGTTTAGGGGCAGCGGGAATCAAAAACATTCAGTACTTC.